The clone carrying this TCR beta chain was seen just once. The split of CD4+ cells yielded CD45RA+ naive and CD45RA-negative memory subsets. Researchers ran the assay at a deep level. Several immunoSEQ plates held equal portions of the genomic DNA taken from each subset. Sequencing was performed with immunoSEQ multiplex PCR; in TCRdb, only in-frame clones are kept and a portion is missing. The sample holds approximately 620,000 clones, more than 95% seen once. These data belong to a study of shared clonotypes between healthy human individuals. Whole-study context: Per donor, CD8 memory used one plate, CD8 naive used two, CD4 memory used three and CD4 naive used three.

Unmatched junction bases numbered 13, after V lost 8 bases and J lost 4 bases. The CDR3 has 18 amino acids. In germline, CDR1 is KGHSH, CDR2 LQKENI. The source of this sequence is a woman between 25 and 40 years old in good health. Input material: naive CD4+ T cells sorted from blood. Subset in this sample: CD45RA+ positively selected. The genes are TRBV18 and TRBJ2-6; 11 bases line up with TRBD2. The CDR3 spells CASSSSGRIKEGANVLTF. The CDR3 region has the DNA TGTGCCAGCAGCTCTAGCGGGAGGATTAAGGAAGGGGCCAACGTCCTGACTTTC.